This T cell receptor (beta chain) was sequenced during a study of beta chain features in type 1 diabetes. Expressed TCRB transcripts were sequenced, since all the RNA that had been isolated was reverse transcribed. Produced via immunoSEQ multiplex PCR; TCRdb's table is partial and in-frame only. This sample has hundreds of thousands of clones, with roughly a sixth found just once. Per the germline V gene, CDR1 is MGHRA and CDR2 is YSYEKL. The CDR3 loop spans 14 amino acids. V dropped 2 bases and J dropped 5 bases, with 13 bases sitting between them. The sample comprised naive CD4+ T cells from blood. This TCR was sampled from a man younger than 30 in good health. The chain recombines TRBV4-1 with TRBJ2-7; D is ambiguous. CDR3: CASSQPFSSDEQYF. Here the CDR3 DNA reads TGCGCCAGCAGCCAACCCTTTTCTTCAGACGAGCAGTACTTC.